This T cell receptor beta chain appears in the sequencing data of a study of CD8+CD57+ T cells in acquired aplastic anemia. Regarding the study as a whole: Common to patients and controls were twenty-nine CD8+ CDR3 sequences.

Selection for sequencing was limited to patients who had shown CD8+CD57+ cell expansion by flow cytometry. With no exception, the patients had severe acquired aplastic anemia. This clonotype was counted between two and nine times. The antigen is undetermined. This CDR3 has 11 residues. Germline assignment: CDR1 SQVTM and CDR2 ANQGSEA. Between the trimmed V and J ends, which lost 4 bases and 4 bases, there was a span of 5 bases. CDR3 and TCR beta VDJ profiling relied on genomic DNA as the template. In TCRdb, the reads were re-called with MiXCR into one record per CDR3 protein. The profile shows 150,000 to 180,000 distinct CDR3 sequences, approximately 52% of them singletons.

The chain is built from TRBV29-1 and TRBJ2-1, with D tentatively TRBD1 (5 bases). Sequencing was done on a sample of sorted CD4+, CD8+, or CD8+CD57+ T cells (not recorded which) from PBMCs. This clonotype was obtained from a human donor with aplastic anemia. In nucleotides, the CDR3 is TGCAGCGTTGGACAGTACAATGAGCAGTTCTTC. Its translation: CSVGQYNEQFF.